This T cell receptor beta chain is drawn from a study of blood T cell repertoires in COVID-19. Deletions cut 1 base from V and 9 bases from J, with 10 bases between. The CDR3 runs to 14 residues. Germline V gene lookup returns CDR1 LNHNV and CDR2 YYDKDF (reference sequence). As handled by the study authors: Reference gene primer amplification gave estimated nucleated cell counts. Clones were read by immunoSEQ multiplex PCR, and TCRdb kept only the in-frame ones, dropping some. V and J calls plus clone size are reproduced from that table; the DNA served to infer D and trimming. The sample lists about 190,000 clones, around 85% occurring once.

This sequence originates from a man between 65 and 85 years old with active or convalescent COVID-19. The sample comprised peripheral blood. The chain employs TRBV15 and TRBJ1-6; D remains unclear. CDR3 sequence (DNA): TGTGCCACCAGCAGAGTGGCAGGCAGTTCACCCCTCCACTTT. Translating gives CATSRVAGSSPLHF.